The 32 T cell receptor beta chains in this list originate from one sample, sequenced in a study of beta chain features in type 1 diabetes. Study-level points and caveats: For Type 1 diabetes patients, all four CD4+ subsets carried TCRB CDR3s that were moderately but significantly shorter.

These receptors are not linked to any known antigen. Reverse transcribing all isolated RNA meant expressed TCRB transcripts were sequenced. Profiling relied on immunoSEQ multiplex PCR, and the TCRdb table lists in-frame clones only, not all of them. The sample yields about 340,000 clones, roughly 12% seen once. The sequenced material came from naive CD4+ T cells from blood. The receptors were sampled from a woman younger than 30 with type 1 diabetes.

This clone has only a few counts. The chain is built from TRBV27 and TRBJ2-2; D gene uncertain. Per germline, CDR1 MNHEY and CDR2 SMNVEV (reference sequence). V lost 2 bases and J 0 bases, leaving 7 bases between the germline ends. The CDR3 runs 15 residues. The CDR3 DNA follows: TGTGCCAGCAGTTTAAGAGGTTCGAACACCGGGGAGCTGTTTTTT. As protein: CASSLRGSNTGELFF.

This sequence joins TRBV7-2 and TRBJ1-1, with TRBD1 matching over 8 bases. The CDR3 is made up of 14 amino acids. Germline CDR1 SGHTA, CDR2 FQGNSA. With 3 bases clipped from V and 1 base from J, the junction kept 1 base outside the gene matches. CDR3 loop: CASSFDRGNTEAFF. CDR3 in DNA: TGTGCCAGCAGCTTTGACAGGGGGAACACTGAAGCTTTCTTT.

With respect to this clone: The same CDR3 can be traced to other DNA sequences in this sample. The gene calls are TRBV30 and TRBJ1-5; unclear D gene. Germline V gene data show CDR1 as GTSNPN and CDR2 as SVGIG (reference sequence). The CDR3 has 12 residues. With 2 bases removed from V and 4 bases from J, the gap between germline ends came to 6 bases. The CDR3 region has the DNA TGTGCCTGGAGTACCGGGAATCAGCCCCAGCATTTT. Protein: CAWSTGNQPQHF.

This clone was recorded a few times. The V and J genes are TRBV7-9 and TRBJ1-2; 9 nucleotides match TRBD1. Per the germline V gene, CDR1 is SEHNR and CDR2 is FQNEAQ (reference sequence). V dropped 4 bases and J dropped 6; count of bases not matched to a gene: 3. This CDR3 comprises 13 residues. CDR3 bases: TGTGCCAGCAGCTCAAGGACAGGGGATGGCTACACCTTC. It encodes CASSSRTGDGYTF.

Only a few counts were recorded for this clone. This chain joins TRBV28 and TRBJ2-1; maybe TRBD2 (6 bases). Trimming shortened V by 4 bases and J by 9 bases, and 13 bases separated the two germline ends. The CDR3 runs to 13 residues. The V gene's germline CDR1 is MDHEN and CDR2 SYDVKM. The CDR3 DNA reads as TGTGCCAGCAGTTCGGGAGTGGGGGGTGAGCAGTTCTTC. Its translation is CASSSGVGGEQFF.

This clone showed up just a few times. The gene calls are TRBV7-2 and TRBJ1-5, with 7 bases that match TRBD1. The V gene end was trimmed by 5 bases and the J gene end by 2 bases; junction bases not matched to a gene: 6. The CDR3 spans 15 residues. The germline CDR1 and CDR2 sequences are SGHTA and FQGNSA. The CDR3 region is CASSPDRDRNQPQHF. Written as DNA, the CDR3 is TGTGCCAGCAGCCCCGACAGGGACCGCAATCAGCCCCAGCATTTT.

Only a few counts were recorded for this clone. This chain connects TRBV11-2 to TRBJ2-1, with D perhaps TRBD1 (8 bases). Germline V gene sequence: CDR1 SGHAT, CDR2 FQNNGV. Trimming took off 1 base at V and 4 bases at J, with 20 bases between the two ends. The CDR3 is 18 residues long. The CDR3: CASSLGRGTGAVYNEQFF. The CDR3 DNA follows: TGTGCCAGCAGCTTAGGGCGGGGGACAGGAGCAGTGTACAATGAGCAGTTCTTC. The full variable domain, rest sourced from reference TRBV11-2 and TRBJ2-1, is EAGVAQSPRYKIIEKRQSVAFWCNPISGHATLYWYQQILGQGPKLLIQFQNNGVVDDSQLPKDRFSAERLKGVDSTLKIQPAKLEDSAVYLCASSLGRGTGAVYNEQFFGPGTRLTVL.

V and J are TRBV11-3 and TRBJ1-1; 8 bases align to TRBD1. Per the germline V gene, CDR1 is SGHNT and CDR2 is YENEEA. CDR3 size: 12 residues. J lost 8 bases, V lost 2 bases, and 1 base had no gene match. CDR3 sequence: CASSLRTGEAFF. CDR3 DNA sequence: TGTGCCAGCAGCTTAAGGACAGGGGAAGCTTTCTTT.

The rearrangement uses TRBV7-8 and TRBJ2-1, with 11 positions matching TRBD2. The V segment lost 5 bases and the J segment 6 bases; nucleotides outside the gene matches: 6. CDR3 length: 15 amino acids. Looked up from germline, CDR1 is SGHVS and CDR2 is FQNEAQ. The CDR3 DNA sequence: TGTGCCAGCAGCAAACTAGCGGGAGCGCGCAATGAGCAGTTCTTC. This encodes CASSKLAGARNEQFF.

The chain uses TRBV29-1 and TRBJ1-4; D unclear. Trimming removed 4 bases from V and 0 bases from J, with 9 bases in between. The V gene's germline CDR1 is SQVTM and CDR2 ANQGSEA. The CDR3 covers 14 residues. CDR3 sequence reads: CSVGGSATNEKLFF. CDR3 sequence (DNA): TGCAGCGTTGGCGGCTCTGCAACTAATGAAAAACTGTTTTTT.

The rearrangement uses TRBV5-1 and TRBJ2-3; D is possibly TRBD1 (5 bases). CDR1 is SGHRS and CDR2 is YFSETQ in the germline V gene. The CDR3 has 15 residues. V was shortened by 0 bases and J by 1 base, with 9 bases between the two germline ends. The CDR3: CASSLDRTGTDTQYF. The CDR3 coding sequence is TGCGCCAGCAGCTTGGACAGGACGGGCACAGATACGCAGTATTTT.

This clone was seen more than once but under ten times. The V call is TRBV7-9, the J call TRBJ1-2, with 8 positions matching TRBD1. The CDR3 sequence is 13 residues long. Germline-derived CDR1 and CDR2 are SEHNR and FQNEAQ (reference sequence). V lost 7 bases to trimming and J lost 4 bases; unmatched junction nucleotides: 5. The CDR3 here is CASTGGQGYGYTF. Written as DNA, the CDR3 is TGTGCCAGCACGGGTGGACAGGGCTATGGCTACACCTTC.

This clone turned up a few times. The V gene is TRBV20-1, the J gene TRBJ2-1; D gene ambiguous. Germline V gives CDR1 DFQATT, CDR2 SNEGSKA (reference sequence). The germline V and J ends were trimmed by 4 bases and 10 bases, with 8 bases remaining between them. CDR3 size: 10 residues. The CDR3 region is CSAIDQEQFF. The CDR3 DNA reads as TGCAGTGCTATAGACCAGGAGCAGTTCTTC.

This clone has a handful of counts. The rearrangement uses TRBV5-1 and TRBJ2-7; 8 nucleotides line up with TRBD1. Germline V CDR1 and CDR2: SGHRS, YFSETQ. The J segment lost 1 base and the V segment lost 4 bases, leaving 10 bases of the junction unmatched. The CDR3 contains 16 residues. The CDR3 reads CASSPTRTGMSYEQYF. The CDR3 DNA is TGCGCCAGCAGCCCAACACGGACAGGGATGTCCTACGAGCAGTACTTC. Combining the CDR3 with reference TRBV5-1 and TRBJ2-7 gives the whole variable domain KAGVTQTPRYLIKTRGQQVTLSCSPISGHRSVSWYQQTPGQGLQFLFEYFSETQRNKGNFPGRFSGRQFSNSRSEMNVSTLELGDSALYLCASSPTRTGMSYEQYFGPGTRLTVT.

The table lists this clone with a few counts. The genes are TRBV5-1 and TRBJ2-1; 7 bases are a match to TRBD2. J was trimmed by 0 bases and V by 7 bases; bases with no gene match: 7. The CDR3 runs to 15 residues. Per the germline V gene, CDR1 is SGHRS and CDR2 is YFSETQ. Here the CDR3 DNA reads TGCGCCAGCGTGGGGGGGATAAGCTCCTACAATGAGCAGTTCTTC. Its protein is CASVGGISSYNEQFF.

This clone was seen more than once but under ten times. This chain uses TRBV2 with TRBJ1-1; 7 nucleotides line up with TRBD1. CDR1 and CDR2 from the germline V gene are SNHLY and FYNNEI. Trimming at V came to 10 bases and at J to 5 bases, leaving 7 bases not matched to a gene. The CDR3 spans 12 residues. The CDR3 nucleotides read TGTGCCACAGGGGGAAGGGGTACTGAAGCTTTCTTT. Its translation is CATGGRGTEAFF.

This chain links TRBV5-1 with TRBJ2-7; 9 nucleotides line up with TRBD1. Trimming removed 2 bases from V and 3 bases from J; junction bases left unmatched: 6. Germline-derived CDR1 and CDR2 are SGHRS and YFSETQ. There are 15 residues in the CDR3. This CDR3 is CASSFAGTGLYEQYF. The DNA for the CDR3 is TGCGCCAGCAGCTTCGCCGGGACAGGGCTCTACGAGCAGTACTTC.

The V gene is TRBV9, the J gene TRBJ2-5; no definite D call. CDR1 and CDR2 (germline): SGDLS, YYNGEE. V gave up 2 bases and J gave up 2 bases, with 13 bases separating them. The CDR3 has 15 amino acids. The chain's CDR3 is CASSVSPTRQETQYF. The CDR3 DNA reads TGTGCCAGCAGCGTGTCCCCCACTCGTCAAGAGACCCAGTACTTC.

There are a few counts of this clone. The chain is built from TRBV29-1 and TRBJ2-3; 12 nucleotides align to TRBD1. Unmatched junction bases numbered 11, after V lost 6 bases and J lost 10 bases. In germline, CDR1 is SQVTM, CDR2 ANQGSEA. This CDR3 contains 14 residues. CDR3 coding DNA: TGCAGCGTGGGTGTGGGGACAGGGGGCTTATCGCAGTATTTT. The encoded protein is CSVGVGTGGLSQYF.

This clone turned up a few times. This chain links TRBV1 with TRBJ2-5; the D call of TRBD1 is as the table states it, not checked on the DNA. TRBV1 is shown as a pseudogene. This CDR3 has 17 residues. This CDR3 is CTSSPVGIPLGRETQYF. The CDR3 nucleotides are TGCACCAGCAGCCCCGTTGGGATCCCCTTGGGGCGGGAGACCCAGTACTTC.

Details on this clone: This CDR3 is also generated by other DNA sequences in the sample. The chain is built from TRBV5-1 and TRBJ2-1; TRBD2 aligns across 14 bases. The CDR3 is 15 residues long. J lost 10 bases, V lost 4 bases, and 7 bases had no gene match. Germline V gives CDR1 SGHRS, CDR2 YFSETQ. Here the CDR3 DNA reads TGCGCCAGCAGCCTGGGACTAGCGGGAGCACGGGAGCAGTTCTTC. Its translation is CASSLGLAGAREQFF.

V and J are TRBV18 and TRBJ1-3; D call uncertain. The CDR3 runs to 14 residues. Germline lookup yields CDR1 KGHSH and CDR2 LQKENI. The V end lost 4 bases, the J end lost 0 bases, and 7 bases lay between the germline ends. The CDR3, as DNA: TGTGCCAGCTCACGCGATCCCTCTGGAAACACCATATATTTT. Protein product: CASSRDPSGNTIYF. Variable domain in full (rest from reference TRBV18 and TRBJ1-3): NAGVMQNPRHLVRRRGQEARLRCSPMKGHSHVYWYRQLPEEGLKFMVYLQKENIIDESGMPKERFSAEFPKEGPSILRIQQVVRGDSAAYFCASSRDPSGNTIYFGEGSWLTVV.

The chain couples TRBV29-1 to TRBJ1-2; the D is unclear. CDR3 size: 12 residues. V was shortened by 3 bases and J by 5 bases, with 10 bases between the two germline ends. CDR1 SQVTM and CDR2 ANQGSEA come from the germline V gene. CDR3: CSVETRGYGYTF. The CDR3 coding sequence is TGCAGCGTTGAGACCCGCGGTTATGGCTACACCTTC.

The CDR3 bases are TGCGCCAGCAGTTTGACAGGGGGCCTTACCCTTGGTGGCTACACCTTC. Translation: CASSLTGGLTLGGYTF. The chain links TRBV5-1 to TRBJ1-2; 10 bases agree with TRBD1. Germline CDR1 and CDR2: SGHRS and YFSETQ. This CDR3 contains 16 residues. The V gene end was trimmed by 5 bases and the J gene end by 7 bases; junction bases not matched to a gene: 14.

The V and J genes are TRBV7-2 and TRBJ2-5; TRBD2 matches at 8 bases. J was trimmed by 5 bases and V by 2 bases; bases with no gene match: 10. Per the germline V gene, CDR1 is SGHTA and CDR2 is FQGNSA. This CDR3 region has 16 residues. The CDR3 nucleotides read TGTGCCAGCAGCTTAACCGGGACTAGAGGCTGGGAGACCCAGTACTTC. It codes for CASSLTGTRGWETQYF.

The CDR3 reads CASSLGTADSYNEQFF. The CDR3 DNA reads as TGTGCCAGCAGCCTCGGGACAGCAGACTCCTACAATGAGCAGTTCTTC. The chain couples TRBV28 to TRBJ2-1, with 7 bases fitting TRBD1. V dropped 6 bases and J dropped 0; count of bases not matched to a gene: 8. The CDR3 has 16 residues. Germline CDR1 is MDHEN and CDR2 is SYDVKM.

This clone was recorded a few times. The V call is TRBV27, the J call TRBJ2-3; the D gene is possibly TRBD2 (6 bases). Per germline, CDR1 MNHEY and CDR2 SMNVEV (reference sequence). Trimming shortened V by 3 bases and J by 4 bases, and 14 bases separated the two germline ends. This CDR3 has 15 residues. The CDR3: CASSLGGLLADTQYF. CDR3 bases: TGTGCCAGCAGTTTGGGGGGACTTCTTGCAGATACGCAGTATTTT.

This clone was observed a few times. J is TRBJ2-1 and V is TRBV11-3; maybe TRBD2 (5 bases). This CDR3 is built from 11 residues. Germline V gene data show CDR1 as SGHNT and CDR2 as YENEEA. V dropped 0 bases and J dropped 13 bases, with 7 bases sitting between them. CDR3 sequence: CASSLERAQFF. CDR3 DNA sequence: TGTGCCAGCAGCTTAGAGAGGGCACAGTTCTTC.

The chain combines TRBV9 with TRBJ2-4, with 10 bases lining up with TRBD1. CDR3 length: 14 residues. J was trimmed by 9 bases and V by 2 bases; bases with no gene match: 5. The germline V gene encodes CDR1 SGDLS and CDR2 YYNGEE. The CDR3 bases are TGTGCCAGCAGCGTTTCTGGACAGGGGGGCATTCAGTACTTC. It codes for CASSVSGQGGIQYF.

This clone was counted only a few times. The chain joins TRBV7-2 to TRBJ1-2; possibly TRBD1 for D (5 bases). The germline CDR1 and CDR2 sequences are SGHTA and FQGNSA. Trimming removed 2 bases at V and 4 bases at J, with 11 bases between. This CDR3 comprises 14 residues. As DNA, the CDR3 is TGTGCCAGCAGCTTATCTCAGGGAGGCTATGGCTACACCTTC. It encodes CASSLSQGGYGYTF.

The J gene is TRBJ2-3, the V gene TRBV11-3; 7 nucleotides line up with TRBD2. The CDR3 spans 16 residues. Germline CDR1 is SGHNT and CDR2 is YENEEA. V dropped 5 bases and J dropped 3; count of bases not matched to a gene: 11. CDR3 residues: CASSRRTSFGTDTQYF. CDR3 DNA: TGTGCCAGCAGCCGGAGGACTAGTTTCGGGACAGATACGCAGTATTTT.

V is TRBV11-2 and J is TRBJ1-1; maybe TRBD1 (6 bases). V was pared by 3 bases and J by 2 bases, with 10 bases between. The length of the CDR3 is 14 residues. In germline, CDR1 is SGHAT, CDR2 FQNNGV. The CDR3 region is CASSFPDRNTEAFF. CDR3 DNA: TGTGCCAGCAGCTTCCCGGACAGAAACACTGAAGCTTTCTTT.